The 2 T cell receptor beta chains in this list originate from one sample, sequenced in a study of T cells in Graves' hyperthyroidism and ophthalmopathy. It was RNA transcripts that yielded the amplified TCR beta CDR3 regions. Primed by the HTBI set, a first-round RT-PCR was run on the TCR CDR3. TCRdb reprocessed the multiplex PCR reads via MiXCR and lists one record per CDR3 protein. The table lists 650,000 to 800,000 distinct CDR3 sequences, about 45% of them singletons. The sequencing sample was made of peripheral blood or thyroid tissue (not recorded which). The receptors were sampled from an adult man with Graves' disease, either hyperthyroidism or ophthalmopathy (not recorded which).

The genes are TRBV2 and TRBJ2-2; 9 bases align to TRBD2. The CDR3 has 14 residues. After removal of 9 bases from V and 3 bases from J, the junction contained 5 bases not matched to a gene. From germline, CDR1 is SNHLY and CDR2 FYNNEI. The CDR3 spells CARKAGGHTGELFF. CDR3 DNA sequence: TGTGCCAGGAAAGCGGGGGGACACACCGGGGAGCTGTTTTTT.

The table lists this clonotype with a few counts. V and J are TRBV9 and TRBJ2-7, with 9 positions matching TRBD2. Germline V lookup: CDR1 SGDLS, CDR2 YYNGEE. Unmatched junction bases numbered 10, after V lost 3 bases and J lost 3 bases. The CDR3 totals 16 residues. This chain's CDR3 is CASSASSGRPLYEQYF. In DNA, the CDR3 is TGTGCCAGCAGCGCATCAAGCGGGAGGCCCCTCTACGAGCAGTACTTC.